Below, one T cell receptor (beta chain) is given with its context. The antigen is not known. This entry comes from a study of blood T cells in healthy people across ages. Healthy Caucasians from Russia aged about 6 to 95 served as donors. Per sample, at least 6 micrograms of total RNA were extracted. Whole-study results and caveats: When set beside aged donors, long-lived donors presented more naive CD4+ cells and higher diversity.

Together with a sample-barcoded 5' primer, a J-beta primer mix was included in a second PCR lasting roughly 6 to 12 cycles. Each cDNA molecule was tagged by a template-switch adaptor with 12 random nucleotides. Using its own MiXCR run on the 5' RACE reads, TCRdb lists one record per CDR3 protein. The sample holds around 900,000 distinct CDR3 sequences, just over 50% seen once. The CDR3 spans 17 residues. The V and J ends lost 1 base and 3 bases respectively, with 16 bases between them. Germline CDR1 is SEHNR and CDR2 is FQNEAQ (reference sequence). The source material was blood. The clonotype comes from a woman in her fifties or sixties in good health. This chain uses TRBV7-9 with TRBJ2-1; a possible D gene is TRBD2 (7 bases). For the CDR3, the DNA is TGTGCCAGCAGCTTAGTGGGGGGGCTAGGCGTCTACAATGAGCAGTTCTTC. This sequence encodes CASSLVGGLGVYNEQFF.